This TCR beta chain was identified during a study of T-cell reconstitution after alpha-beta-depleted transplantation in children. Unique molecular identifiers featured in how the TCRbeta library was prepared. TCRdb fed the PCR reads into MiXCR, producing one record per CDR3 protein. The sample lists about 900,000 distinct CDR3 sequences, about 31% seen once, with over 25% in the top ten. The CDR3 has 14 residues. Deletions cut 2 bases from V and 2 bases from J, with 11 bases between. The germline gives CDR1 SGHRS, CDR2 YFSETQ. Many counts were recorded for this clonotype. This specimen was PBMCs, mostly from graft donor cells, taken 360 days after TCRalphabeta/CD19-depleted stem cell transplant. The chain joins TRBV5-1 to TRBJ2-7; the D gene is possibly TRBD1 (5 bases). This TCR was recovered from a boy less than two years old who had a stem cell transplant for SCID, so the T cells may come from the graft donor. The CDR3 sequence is CASSLMGQTYEQYF. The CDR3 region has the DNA TGCGCCAGCAGCTTAATGGGGCAAACCTACGAGCAGTACTTC.